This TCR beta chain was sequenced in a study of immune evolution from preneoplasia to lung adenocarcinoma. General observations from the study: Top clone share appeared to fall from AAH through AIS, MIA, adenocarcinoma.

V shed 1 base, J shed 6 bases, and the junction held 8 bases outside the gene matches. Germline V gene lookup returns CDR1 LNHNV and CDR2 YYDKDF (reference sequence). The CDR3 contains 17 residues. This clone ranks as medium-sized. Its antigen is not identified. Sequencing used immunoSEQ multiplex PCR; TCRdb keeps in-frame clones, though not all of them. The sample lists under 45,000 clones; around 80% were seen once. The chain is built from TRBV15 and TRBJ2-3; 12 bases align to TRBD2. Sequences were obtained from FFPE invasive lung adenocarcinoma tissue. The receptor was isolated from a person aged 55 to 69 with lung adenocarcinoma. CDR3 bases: TGTGCCACCAGCAGAGGTAGACTAGCGGGAGTTGGTGATACGCAGTATTTT. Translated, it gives CATSRGRLAGVGDTQYF. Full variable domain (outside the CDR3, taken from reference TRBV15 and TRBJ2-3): DAMVIQNPRYQVTQFGKPVTLSCSQTLNHNVMYWYQQKSSQAPKLLFHYYDKDFNNEADTPDNFQSRRPNTSFCFLDIRSPGLGDTAMYLCATSRGRLAGVGDTQYFGPGTRLTVL.